Following are 7 T cell receptor beta chains from one sample sequenced in a study of T cell repertoires in cytomegalovirus infection. TCRdb itself ran the reads through MiXCR, one entry per CDR3 protein. The sample carries hundreds of thousands of distinct CDR3 sequences, 20% to 25% recorded once. The sample was CD8+ T cells from PBMCs. The receptors shown here come from a human donor in good health (CMV status not recorded). Some clones in this sample may be carry-over from other donors' samples.

The chain carries TRBV13 and TRBJ1-1, with unresolved D. V lost 0 bases and J lost 0, with 8 bases in between. Germline V lookup: CDR1 PRHDT, CDR2 FYEKMQ (reference sequence). The CDR3 is 15 residues long. The CDR3 bases are TGTGCCAGCAGCTTAGGGGCCTCCGTGAACACTGAAGCTTTCTTT. Protein product: CASSLGASVNTEAFF.

The chain couples TRBV7-6 to TRBJ2-5, with D possibly matching TRBD1 (5 bases). The germline V gene has CDR1 SGHVS and CDR2 FNYEAQ. The CDR3 runs 14 residues. Deletions cut 5 bases from V and 7 bases from J, with 17 bases between. Here the CDR3 reads CASSHGDSPVTQYF. In DNA form, the CDR3 reads TGTGCCAGCAGCCACGGAGACAGCCCAGTGACCCAGTACTTC.

This clonotype has a handful of counts. The rearrangement joins TRBV10-3 to TRBJ2-1; the D is unclear. Germline CDR1 reads ENHRY; CDR2 reads SYGVKD. Trimming cost V 5 bases and J 2 bases, with 7 bases left between them. The CDR3 length is 13 residues. The CDR3 sequence: CAISSGPYNEQFF. CDR3 nucleotides: TGTGCCATCAGTTCGGGTCCCTACAATGAGCAGTTCTTC.

This clonotype appeared many times. The rearrangement uses TRBV27 and TRBJ1-5; no firm D call. The CDR3 spans 16 residues. In germline, CDR1 is MNHEY, CDR2 SMNVEV (reference sequence). Trimming stripped 5 bases from V and 3 bases from J, with 17 bases between. The CDR3 protein is CASSPTPWGNNQPQHF. In DNA, the CDR3 is TGTGCCAGCAGTCCTACCCCTTGGGGAAACAATCAGCCCCAGCATTTT.

This clonotype has at least ten counts. The rearrangement joins TRBV11-2 to TRBJ2-7; D might be TRBD1 (5 bases). The ends were cut back, 2 bases at V and 3 bases at J, with 8 bases in the middle. Germline CDR1 reads SGHAT; CDR2 reads FQNNGV. The CDR3 sequence is 13 residues long. CDR3 region: CASSLNRLYEQYV. In DNA, the CDR3 is TGTGCCAGCAGCTTAAACAGGCTCTACGAGCAGTACGTC.

This chain uses TRBV5-1 with TRBJ2-5, with a weak D call TRBD2 (6 bases). The CDR3 is made up of 15 amino acids. Trimming shortened V by 4 bases and J by 4 bases, and 17 bases separated the two germline ends. The germline V gene encodes CDR1 SGHRS and CDR2 YFSETQ. The CDR3 spells CASSPPGTDGETQYF. CDR3 DNA: TGCGCCAGCAGCCCCCCCGGGACTGATGGAGAGACCCAGTACTTC. Drawing the rest from reference TRBV5-1 and TRBJ2-5, the complete variable domain is KAGVTQTPRYLIKTRGQQVTLSCSPISGHRSVSWYQQTPGQGLQFLFEYFSETQRNKGNFPGRFSGRQFSNSRSEMNVSTLELGDSALYLCASSPPGTDGETQYFGPGTRLLVL.

This clonotype was detected many times. V and J are TRBV7-3 and TRBJ2-1; D perhaps matches TRBD1 (6 bases). V was trimmed by 5 bases and J by 6 bases, leaving 14 bases between them. The germline gives CDR1 SGHTA, CDR2 FQGTGA. This CDR3 is 14 amino acids long. CDR3 region: CASSLEDSFNEQFF. CDR3 coding DNA: TGTGCCAGCAGCCTCGAGGACAGTTTCAATGAGCAGTTCTTC.